This passage covers 7 T cell receptor beta chains from one sample sequenced in a study of technical replicates of blood from several donors. Profiling relied on immunoSEQ multiplex PCR, and the TCRdb table lists in-frame clones only, not all of them. The sample consists of some 80,000 clones, under 95% of them appearing once. Sequenced material: T cells isolated from PBMCs. Every receptor here comes from a human donor in good health.

J is TRBJ2-7 and V is TRBV28; TRBD1 is a possible D gene (6 bases). Germline CDR1 and CDR2: MDHEN and SYDVKM. V was trimmed by 10 bases and J by 1 base, leaving 11 bases between them. This CDR3 has 12 amino acids. CDR3 in amino acids: CAIQGRSYEQYF. The CDR3 coding sequence is TGTGCCATCCAGGGGCGATCCTACGAGCAGTACTTC.

The chain joins TRBV6-1 to TRBJ2-7; possible D gene TRBD2, 5 bases. CDR1 and CDR2 (germline): MNHNS, SASEGT. CDR3 length equals 13 residues. V lost 4 bases, J lost 5 bases, and 12 bases lay in between. CDR3 residues: CASSVRTSNEQYF. Written as DNA, the CDR3 is TGTGCCAGCAGTGTGCGAACTAGTAACGAGCAGTACTTC.

V usage is TRBV19 and J usage is TRBJ2-7, with 10 bases fitting TRBD1. Unmatched junction bases numbered 10, after V lost 7 bases and J lost 7 bases. The CDR3 extends over 14 amino acids. Germline values: CDR1 LNHDA, CDR2 SQIVND (reference sequence). In DNA, the CDR3 is TGTGCCAGTACCCGGGACAGGGGAGATCCGGAGCAGTACTTC. This codes for CASTRDRGDPEQYF.

The chain carries TRBV2 and TRBJ2-7; 9 positions match TRBD2. J gave up 3 bases and V 2 bases, and 5 bases lay outside the gene matches. The CDR3 is 15 residues long. Germline CDR1 and CDR2: SNHLY and FYNNEI. This CDR3 is CASSELAGGHYEQYF. Here the CDR3 DNA reads TGTGCCAGCAGTGAATTGGCGGGGGGGCACTACGAGCAGTACTTC.

The J gene is TRBJ2-2, the V gene TRBV10-3, with 8 nucleotides matching TRBD2. V dropped 6 bases and J dropped 1; count of bases not matched to a gene: 4. CDR1 is ENHRY, CDR2 SYGVKD, per germline. The CDR3 is 15 residues long. The CDR3: CAIRQTSENTGELFF. CDR3 sequence (DNA): TGTGCCATCAGGCAGACTAGCGAGAACACCGGGGAGCTGTTTTTT.

The rearrangement uses TRBV6-5 and TRBJ2-7; TRBD1 agrees at 9 bases. Germline CDR1 and CDR2: MNHEY and SVGAGI. This CDR3 region has 16 residues. The V gene end was trimmed by 0 bases and the J gene end by 6 bases; junction bases not matched to a gene: 9. CDR3 region: CASSYSGTGWMGEQYF. The CDR3 DNA sequence: TGTGCCAGCAGTTACTCCGGGACAGGGTGGATGGGCGAGCAGTACTTC.

The chain has TRBV5-1 and TRBJ2-7; D might be TRBD1 (6 bases). There are 12 residues in the CDR3. Germline CDR1 is SGHRS and CDR2 is YFSETQ. Trimming cost V 4 bases and J 4 bases, with 9 bases left between them. In DNA, the CDR3 is TGCGCCAGCAGCGGGGACACATACGAGCAGTACTTC. It yields the protein CASSGDTYEQYF.